This TCR beta chain was captured in a study of cytomegalovirus exposure and HLA in healthy donors. Study information: A previous analysis identified approximately 110 million unique TCR beta sequences derived from about 180 million T cells.

To note about this clone: The antigen is undetermined.

Study observations and caveats: Some V segments (TRBV6-2 and TRBV6-3 among them) were excluded as indistinguishable. CMV serostatus was the only immune exposure information that was available.

PCR was performed using 60 Vbeta and 13 Jbeta primers. Only in-frame clones appear in the TCRdb table, and some are missing; sequencing was by immunoSEQ multiplex PCR. The data show approximately 75,000 clones, roughly four fifths seen once. V gave up 5 bases and J gave up 7 bases, with 14 bases separating them. This CDR3 contains 13 residues. Germline V gene data show CDR1 as MNHEY and CDR2 as SVGAGI. The chain recombines TRBV6-5 with TRBJ1-2; D not certain. This sequence was found in an older woman in good health and CMV-seropositive. Sequences were obtained from PBMCs. This CDR3 is CASSPDWSRGYTF. Written as DNA, the CDR3 is TGTGCCAGCAGTCCCGACTGGAGCCGTGGCTACACCTTC.